These 27 T cell receptor beta chains came from one sample sequenced in a study of radiation and T cells in renal cell carcinoma. Time point: baseline pretreatment blood. Regarding treatment: 15 Gy SBRT to primary tumor, nephrectomy 4 weeks later. Profiling relied on immunoSEQ multiplex PCR, and the TCRdb table lists in-frame clones only, not all of them. The sample lists 120,000 to 150,000 clones; roughly 85% were seen once. The specimen was blood, collected from a patient whose treatment included radiotherapy and nephrectomy. The receptors stem from a woman in her forties or fifties with renal cell carcinoma.

Only a few counts were recorded for this clone. The rearrangement uses TRBV7-2 and TRBJ1-1; 8 bases align to TRBD1. Germline V gives CDR1 SGHTA, CDR2 FQGNSA. This CDR3 is built from 14 residues. Germline trimming cut 5 bases from V and 5 bases from J; bases unmatched to any gene: 7. Here the CDR3 DNA reads TGTGCCAGCAGCGTGGACAGGGCGAAAACTGAAGCTTTCTTT. Translated: CASSVDRAKTEAFF.

The rearrangement joins TRBV13 to TRBJ2-7, with 8 bases lining up with TRBD1. V lost 5 bases, J lost 9 bases, and 12 bases stayed unmatched. CDR3 length equals 14 residues. Germline CDR1 and CDR2: PRHDT and FYEKMQ (reference sequence). The CDR3 nucleotides read TGTGCCAGCAGCCCCGGGACAGGCTATATGGTGCAGTACTTC. Amino acids: CASSPGTGYMVQYF.

The chain combines TRBV6-6 with TRBJ1-4, with 7 bases that match TRBD1. The CDR3 runs to 14 residues. Germline CDR1 MNHNY, CDR2 SVGAGI (reference sequence). V trimming: 6 bases; J trimming: 4 bases; junction bases outside the gene matches: 5. The CDR3 bases are TGTGCCAGCAGCGAACAGGGGAATAATGAAAAACTGTTTTTT. Protein: CASSEQGNNEKLFF.

The chain carries TRBV30 and TRBJ2-3; 16 positions agree with TRBD2. Germline lookup yields CDR1 GTSNPN and CDR2 SVGIG (reference sequence). The CDR3 runs 17 residues. J gave up 1 base and V 0 bases, and 1 base lay outside the gene matches. CDR3 in amino acids: CAWSVGTSGGGTDTQYF. The CDR3 DNA reads TGTGCCTGGAGTGTAGGGACTAGCGGGGGGGGCACAGATACGCAGTATTTT.

The V gene is TRBV6-5, the J gene TRBJ1-2; TRBD1 matches at 7 bases. The germline CDR1 and CDR2 sequences are MNHEY and SVGAGI. Trimming at V came to 6 bases and at J to 8 bases, leaving 9 bases not matched to a gene. This CDR3 comprises 13 residues. The CDR3: CASSSNRGGGYTF. CDR3 DNA: TGTGCCAGCAGCTCCAACAGGGGTGGAGGCTACACCTTC.

The chain uses TRBV4-3 and TRBJ1-5; D unresolved. This CDR3 is built from 15 residues. V lost 0 bases and J lost 9, with 15 bases in between. In germline, CDR1 is LGHNA, CDR2 YSLEER. The CDR3 DNA follows: TGCGCCAGCAGCCAAGACCCGGGAGGCGGATGGCCCCAGCATTTT. Translation gives CASSQDPGGGWPQHF.

The CDR3: CASSEYLGQTYEQYF. In nucleotides, the CDR3 is TGTGCCAGCAGTGAATATCTAGGGCAGACCTACGAGCAGTACTTC. J is TRBJ2-7 and V is TRBV25-1; the D is unclear. This CDR3 is 15 amino acids long. V was shortened by 0 bases and J by 2 bases, with 11 bases between the two germline ends. Germline loops: CDR1 MGHDK, CDR2 SYGVNS.

The V call is TRBV10-3, the J call TRBJ2-7; TRBD1 might be the D (5 bases). The CDR3 runs to 13 residues. The germline V gene has CDR1 ENHRY and CDR2 SYGVKD. The V and J ends lost 3 bases and 2 bases respectively, with 8 bases between them. The CDR3 reads CAISDGAPYEQYF. In nucleotides, the CDR3 is TGTGCCATCAGTGATGGGGCCCCCTACGAGCAGTACTTC.

The V and J genes are TRBV29-1 and TRBJ2-5, with TRBD1 matching over 7 bases. CDR1 is SQVTM and CDR2 is ANQGSEA in the germline V gene. This CDR3 has 14 amino acids. After removal of 6 bases from V and 3 bases from J, the junction contained 10 bases not matched to a gene. CDR3 amino acids: CSVERTGSKETQYF. The DNA for the CDR3 is TGCAGCGTCGAAAGGACAGGTTCAAAAGAGACCCAGTACTTC.

This chain connects TRBV6-5 to TRBJ2-7; 7 bases align to TRBD1. Losses at the gene ends were 4 bases for V and 3 bases for J; bases not matched to a gene: 0. Germline V lookup: CDR1 MNHEY, CDR2 SVGAGI. The CDR3 length is 12 residues. This CDR3 is CASSSGGYEQYF. The DNA of the CDR3 is TGTGCCAGCAGTTCAGGGGGCTACGAGCAGTACTTC.

The chain has TRBV6-5 and TRBJ1-2; 7 bases are shared with TRBD1. Germline lookup yields CDR1 MNHEY and CDR2 SVGAGI. Germline trimming cut 6 bases from V and 6 bases from J; bases unmatched to any gene: 13. The CDR3 extends over 15 amino acids. CDR3 protein: CASRIALTGKDGYTF. CDR3 DNA sequence: TGTGCCAGCAGAATCGCCTTGACAGGGAAAGATGGCTACACCTTC.

This CDR3 is CASSPWGDRANEQFF. The CDR3 DNA follows: TGTGCCAGCAGTCCCTGGGGAGACAGGGCCAATGAGCAGTTCTTC. The chain couples TRBV28 to TRBJ2-1; the match to TRBD1 covers 7 bases. The germline CDR1 and CDR2 sequences are MDHEN and SYDVKM. The J segment lost 6 bases and the V segment lost 5 bases, leaving 10 bases of the junction unmatched. The CDR3 loop spans 15 amino acids. Full variable domain (missing parts from reference TRBV28 and TRBJ2-1): DVKVTQSSRYLVKRTGEKVFLECVQDMDHENMFWYRQDPGLGLRLIYFSYDVKMKEKGDIPEGYSVSREKKERFSLILESASTNQTSMYLCASSPWGDRANEQFFGPGTRLTVL.

A single count supports this clone. The chain has TRBV14 and TRBJ2-7, with D uncertain. V lost 1 base and J 4 bases, leaving 2 bases between the germline ends. The CDR3 spans 11 residues. The germline V gene encodes CDR1 SGHDN and CDR2 FVKESK. Here the CDR3 DNA reads TGTGCCAGCAGCCAAGGTTACGAGCAGTACTTC. Amino acids: CASSQGYEQYF.

This chain uses TRBV6-6 with TRBJ1-2; 10 bases match TRBD1. V dropped 2 bases and J dropped 8; count of bases not matched to a gene: 8. The CDR3 covers 15 residues. Germline CDR1 reads MNHNY; CDR2 reads SVGAGI (reference sequence). The CDR3 reads CASSYAADRGNGYTF. Written as DNA, the CDR3 is TGTGCCAGCAGTTACGCCGCGGACAGGGGGAACGGCTACACCTTC.

This chain connects TRBV7-2 to TRBJ1-2, with 8 bases fitting TRBD1. The J segment lost 0 bases and the V segment lost 3 bases, leaving 6 bases of the junction unmatched. This CDR3 spans 16 amino acids. CDR1 SGHTA and CDR2 FQGNSA come from the germline V gene. This chain's CDR3 is CASSFQAGGANYGYTF. The CDR3 coding sequence is TGTGCCAGCAGCTTTCAAGCAGGGGGCGCTAACTATGGCTACACCTTC.

In its sample, this clone was seen once. V is TRBV5-4 and J is TRBJ2-2; 14 bases are a match to TRBD2. With 5 bases clipped from V and 4 bases from J, the junction kept 4 bases outside the gene matches. CDR1 and CDR2 (germline): SGHNT, YYREEE (reference sequence). This CDR3 has 16 residues. Here the CDR3 reads CASRPGTSGSTGELFF. The CDR3 DNA reads TGTGCCAGCAGACCCGGGACTAGCGGGAGCACCGGGGAGCTGTTTTTT.

In its sample, this clone was seen a few times. The gene calls are TRBV9 and TRBJ1-2; no clear D. The CDR3 covers 13 residues. Trimming cost V 0 bases and J 11 bases, with 14 bases left between them. Germline V gene data show CDR1 as SGDLS and CDR2 as YYNGEE. The CDR3 DNA is TGTGCCAGCAGCGTAGACCTTTATCGGGAGTACACCTTC. As protein: CASSVDLYREYTF.

V and J are TRBV15 and TRBJ1-5, with 7 bases aligning to TRBD1. This CDR3 comprises 15 residues. Germline V CDR1 and CDR2: LNHNV, YYDKDF (reference sequence). V shed 1 base and J 4 bases; nucleotides not matched to a gene: 4. This CDR3 reads CATSRGDSQNQPQHF. CDR3 bases: TGTGCCACCAGCAGAGGGGACAGCCAGAATCAGCCCCAGCATTTT.

CDR3 residues: CASTSTGVGEQYF. Written as DNA, the CDR3 is TGTGCCAGTACCTCGACAGGGGTGGGCGAGCAGTACTTC. The V call is TRBV19, the J call TRBJ2-7; 8 bases are a match to TRBD1. V dropped 7 bases and J dropped 6; count of bases not matched to a gene: 8. This CDR3 is 13 amino acids long. Germline CDR1 LNHDA, CDR2 SQIVND (reference sequence).

The chain carries TRBV7-2 and TRBJ2-7; 9 positions match TRBD1. V was clipped by 5 bases and J by 2 bases; unmatched bases: 7. This CDR3 spans 15 amino acids. Per the germline V gene, CDR1 is SGHTA and CDR2 is FQGNSA. In DNA, the CDR3 is TGTGCCAGCAGCCGAGGGACAGGGATGACCTACGAGCAGTACTTC. It is translated as CASSRGTGMTYEQYF.

This clone came up a few times. The chain has TRBV7-9 and TRBJ1-1; no clear D gene. CDR3 length: 14 residues. Trimming stripped 1 base from V and 3 bases from J, with 9 bases between. Germline lookup yields CDR1 SEHNR and CDR2 FQNEAQ (reference sequence). DNA of the CDR3: TGTGCCAGCAGCTTAGACGAGGGTTACACTGAAGCTTTCTTT. Its translation: CASSLDEGYTEAFF. The variable domain in full, completed from reference TRBV7-9 and TRBJ1-1, reads DTGVSQNPRHKITKRGQNVTFRCDPISEHNRLYWYRQTLGQGPEFLTYFQNEAQLEKSRLLSDRFSAERPKGSFSTLEIQRTEQGDSAMYLCASSLDEGYTEAFFGQGTRLTVV.

The chain is built from TRBV6-1 and TRBJ2-3, with 8 bases matching TRBD2. The CDR3 is made up of 15 amino acids. Germline CDR1 and CDR2: MNHNS and SASEGT. V lost 2 bases and J lost 3; bases outside the gene matches: 4. CDR3 amino acids: CASSESSGSTDTQYF. CDR3 nucleotide sequence: TGTGCCAGCAGTGAATCCAGCGGGAGTACAGATACGCAGTATTTT.

CDR3 coding DNA: TGTGCCAGCTCCTCGGGACCGCTGAACTCCTACGAGCAGTACTTC. Translating it yields CASSSGPLNSYEQYF. The J gene is TRBJ2-7, the V gene TRBV5-5; possibly TRBD1 or TRBD2 for D (5 bases each). The CDR3 loop spans 15 amino acids. Germline values: CDR1 SGHKS, CDR2 YYEKEE (reference sequence). The V and J ends lost 7 bases and 0 bases respectively, with 17 bases between them.

The chain links TRBV10-3 to TRBJ1-3; a possible D gene is TRBD1 (5 bases). V shed 4 bases and J shed 0 bases, with 13 bases lying between them. This CDR3 spans 16 amino acids. Germline values: CDR1 ENHRY, CDR2 SYGVKD. CDR3 DNA sequence: TGTGCCATCAGTGGGACGCAGGGTCCCTCTGGAAACACCATATATTTT. Its translation: CAISGTQGPSGNTIYF.

This rearrangement joins TRBV5-1 to TRBJ2-2, with 9 bases aligning to TRBD2. The CDR3 loop spans 22 amino acids. With 4 bases clipped from V and 8 bases from J, the junction kept 30 bases outside the gene matches. Germline-derived CDR1 and CDR2 are SGHRS and YFSETQ. In DNA, the CDR3 is TGCGCCAGCAGCCCCAGACCGAAGATTAGCGGGGGCCCCCAGGGACAGTTGGGGGAGCTGTTTTTT. Translated: CASSPRPKISGGPQGQLGELFF.

This rearrangement joins TRBV11-3 to TRBJ2-7, with 7 bases identical to TRBD1. V lost 1 base and J lost 6; bases outside the gene matches: 3. Germline V lookup: CDR1 SGHNT, CDR2 YENEEA. CDR3 length: 13 residues. This CDR3 reads CASSLGAGGEQYF. CDR3 in DNA: TGTGCCAGCAGCTTAGGGGCAGGGGGCGAGCAGTACTTC. Filled out from reference TRBV11-3 and TRBJ2-7, the complete variable domain reads EAGVVQSPRYKIIEKKQPVAFWCNPISGHNTLYWYLQNLGQGPELLIRYENEEAVDDSQLPKDRFSAERLKGVDSTLKIQPAELGDSAVYLCASSLGAGGEQYFGPGTRLTVT.

A single count supports this clone. This rearrangement joins TRBV29-1 to TRBJ2-7, with D possibly matching TRBD2 (6 bases). Trimming left V 5 bases short and J 3 bases short, with 17 bases between. Per the germline V gene, CDR1 is SQVTM and CDR2 is ANQGSEA. There are 14 residues in the CDR3. The CDR3: CSVCKTRNVYEQYF. CDR3 in DNA: TGCAGCGTTTGCAAGACTAGGAACGTCTACGAGCAGTACTTC.